These 28 T cell receptor beta chains came from one sample sequenced in a study of T cells after posttransplantation cyclophosphamide. Clones were sequenced by immunoSEQ multiplex PCR, and TCRdb holds only the in-frame ones, with some missing. The profile shows about 16,000 clones, more than 75% of them singletons. Methotrexate plus calcineurin inhibitor accompanied controls' myeloablative marrow transplants; sampling was 1 year later. Sequenced material: PBMCs, taken after an allogeneic stem cell transplant with a calcineurin inhibitor and methotrexate. Receptor source: a male patient in his fifties who received an allogeneic stem cell transplant from an unrelated donor, was CMV-positive, and had chronic GVHD only. Some T cells may originate from the graft donor.

The rearrangement uses TRBV15 and TRBJ1-5; 8 bases fit TRBD1. The CDR3 has 15 residues. Germline V lookup: CDR1 LNHNV, CDR2 YYDKDF (reference sequence). Unmatched junction bases numbered 4, after V lost 6 bases and J lost 0 bases. The CDR3 here is CATSETGDSNQPQHF. Here the CDR3 DNA reads TGTGCCACCAGTGAGACAGGGGATAGCAATCAGCCCCAGCATTTT.

This clone has more than one count but fewer than ten. The rearrangement uses TRBV28 and TRBJ1-1, with TRBD1 identical over 10 bases. Trimming cost V 5 bases and J 4 bases; bases outside gene matches: 4. CDR1 and CDR2 from the germline V gene are MDHEN and SYDVKM. CDR3 length: 14 residues. The CDR3 sequence is CASSPTGGGTEAFF. The CDR3 bases are TGTGCCAGCAGTCCGACAGGGGGCGGCACTGAAGCTTTCTTT. Variable domain in full (rest from reference TRBV28 and TRBJ1-1): DVKVTQSSRYLVKRTGEKVFLECVQDMDHENMFWYRQDPGLGLRLIYFSYDVKMKEKGDIPEGYSVSREKKERFSLILESASTNQTSMYLCASSPTGGGTEAFFGQGTRLTVV.

The chain has TRBV19 and TRBJ1-2; 8 bases agree with TRBD1. The CDR3 spans 16 residues. Germline loops: CDR1 LNHDA, CDR2 SQIVND (reference sequence). V was pared by 4 bases and J by 5 bases, with 12 bases of the junction left unmatched. CDR3 in amino acids: CASSTPPHTGGYGYTF. As DNA, the CDR3 is TGTGCCAGTAGTACCCCGCCCCATACAGGGGGGTATGGCTACACCTTC.

The rearrangement joins TRBV28 to TRBJ2-5; 11 bases are shared with TRBD1. The V and J ends lost 6 bases and 3 bases, in that order; junction bases with no gene match: 3. Germline values: CDR1 MDHEN, CDR2 SYDVKM. This CDR3 region has 14 residues. Here the CDR3 DNA reads TGTGCCAGCAGCTGGACAGGGGGCGAAGAGACCCAGTACTTC. This codes for CASSWTGGEETQYF.

V is TRBV5-4 and J is TRBJ2-1; 10 bases agree with TRBD2. V lost 5 bases to trimming and J lost 5 bases; unmatched junction nucleotides: 4. The CDR3 length is 14 residues. Germline CDR1 and CDR2: SGHNT and YYREEE (reference sequence). DNA for the CDR3: TGTGCCAGCAGTCTAGCGGGGGAGAACAATGAGCAGTTCTTC. Its protein product is CASSLAGENNEQFF.

The chain uses TRBV4-1 and TRBJ2-7; 7 positions agree with TRBD1. Germline V gives CDR1 MGHRA, CDR2 YSYEKL. The CDR3 consists of 13 residues. With V trimmed by 3 bases and J by 2 bases, 1 base remained unmatched. The CDR3, as DNA: TGCGCCAGCAGCCAGGGACAGACCTACGAGCAGTACTTC. It is translated as CASSQGQTYEQYF.

The chain joins TRBV6-5 to TRBJ1-2; maybe TRBD1 (5 bases). Germline loops: CDR1 MNHEY, CDR2 SVGAGI. Trimming stripped 8 bases from V and 3 bases from J, with 10 bases between. The CDR3 runs 12 residues. This chain's CDR3 is CASQGRHYGYTF. The CDR3 coding sequence is TGTGCCAGCCAGGGCAGACACTATGGCTACACCTTC.

The chain employs TRBV7-9 and TRBJ1-2; perhaps TRBD1 as D (5 bases). This CDR3 is 14 amino acids long. The germline V gene encodes CDR1 SEHNR and CDR2 FQNEAQ (reference sequence). Deletions cut 1 base from V and 12 bases from J, with 18 bases between. CDR3 protein: CASSLGGRAEGHTF. The DNA of the CDR3 is TGTGCCAGCAGCTTAGGAGGCAGGGCGGAAGGCCACACCTTC.

CDR3 DNA sequence: TGCGCCAGCAGCGCCGGGACAGGGGGTAGTATGCAGTTCTTC. Protein sequence: CASSAGTGGSMQFF. This chain links TRBV5-1 with TRBJ2-1, with 11 positions matching TRBD1. V gave up 4 bases and J gave up 12 bases; unmatched junction bases: 9. The CDR3 extends over 14 amino acids. Germline CDR1 and CDR2: SGHRS and YFSETQ.

The chain joins TRBV4-2 to TRBJ2-1; a weak D match, TRBD2 (6 bases). CDR3 length: 15 residues. The ends were cut back, 4 bases at V and 10 bases at J, with 20 bases in the middle. Germline V gene data show CDR1 as LGHNA and CDR2 as YNFKEQ. The CDR3 protein is CASSRNSGGAGEQFF. The CDR3 DNA reads TGTGCCAGCAGCCGGAACTCAGGCGGGGCAGGAGAGCAGTTCTTC.

The rearrangement links TRBV18 to TRBJ1-5; 9 bases fit TRBD1. After removal of 8 bases from V and 1 base from J, the junction contained 9 bases not matched to a gene. Germline CDR1 reads KGHSH; CDR2 reads LQKENI. CDR3 length equals 16 residues. In nucleotides, the CDR3 is TGTGCCAGCGCCCAATCCGGGACAGGGAGCAATCAGCCCCAGCATTTT. Translating it yields CASAQSGTGSNQPQHF.

The CDR3 is CASSLGGGQGARDYGYTF. The CDR3 nucleotides read TGTGCCAGCAGCTTGGGCGGGGGACAGGGGGCGCGGGACTATGGCTACACCTTC. This chain joins TRBV7-9 and TRBJ1-2; the match to TRBD1 covers 12 bases. V shed 3 bases, J shed 3 bases, and the junction held 11 bases outside the gene matches. Germline loops: CDR1 SEHNR, CDR2 FQNEAQ (reference sequence). This CDR3 is built from 18 residues.

This sequence joins TRBV4-1 and TRBJ2-1, with TRBD2 matching over 11 bases. The ends lost 3 bases at V and 6 bases at J; junction bases unmatched: 13. Per germline, CDR1 MGHRA and CDR2 YSYEKL. This CDR3 spans 18 amino acids. The CDR3 sequence: CASSHGRVSSGRINEQFF. CDR3 in DNA: TGCGCCAGCAGCCATGGCCGGGTGTCTAGCGGGAGGATCAATGAGCAGTTCTTC.

The chain uses TRBV28 and TRBJ1-2; D is perhaps TRBD1 (6 bases). Germline CDR1 and CDR2: MDHEN and SYDVKM. Trimming removed 2 bases at V and 4 bases at J, with 11 bases between. The CDR3 sequence is 14 residues long. In DNA form, the CDR3 reads TGTGCCAGCAGTTTACGGTCAGGGGCCTATGGCTACACCTTC. It specifies CASSLRSGAYGYTF.

The chain combines TRBV27 with TRBJ2-2, with D possibly TRBD1 on 6 matching bases. Looked up from germline, CDR1 is MNHEY and CDR2 is SMNVEV (reference sequence). This CDR3 is 14 amino acids long. Trimming left V 5 bases short and J 4 bases short, with 11 bases between. CDR3 region: CASSTTGTTGELFF. The CDR3 coding sequence is TGTGCCAGCAGTACCACAGGGACCACCGGGGAGCTGTTTTTT.

The chain uses TRBV5-1 and TRBJ2-5; 12 bases are shared with TRBD2. Germline V gene lookup returns CDR1 SGHRS and CDR2 YFSETQ. After removal of 4 bases from V and 2 bases from J, the junction contained 3 bases not matched to a gene. This CDR3 is built from 15 residues. The CDR3 DNA reads TGCGCCAGCAGCGGACTAGCGGGAATTCAAGAGACCCAGTACTTC. It encodes CASSGLAGIQETQYF. Combining the CDR3 with reference TRBV5-1 and TRBJ2-5 gives the whole variable domain KAGVTQTPRYLIKTRGQQVTLSCSPISGHRSVSWYQQTPGQGLQFLFEYFSETQRNKGNFPGRFSGRQFSNSRSEMNVSTLELGDSALYLCASSGLAGIQETQYFGPGTRLLVL.

A note on this clone: This sample includes further DNA sequences coding for the same CDR3. The chain uses TRBV4-3 and TRBJ2-7; 7 bases map to TRBD1. The CDR3 covers 15 residues. J was trimmed by 0 bases and V by 4 bases; bases with no gene match: 6. In germline, CDR1 is LGHNA, CDR2 YSLEER. CDR3: CASSRGRDSSYEQYF. DNA for the CDR3: TGCGCCAGCAGCCGGGGTCGGGACAGCTCCTACGAGCAGTACTTC.

The chain is built from TRBV7-2 and TRBJ2-1; a possible D gene is TRBD2 (5 bases). Germline V lookup: CDR1 SGHTA, CDR2 FQGNSA. V lost 3 bases and J lost 7, with 13 bases in between. CDR3 length equals 14 residues. For the CDR3, the DNA is TGTGCCAGCAGCTTCCTGGGTCCGGGGAATGAGCAGTTCTTC. Encoded protein: CASSFLGPGNEQFF.

The chain links TRBV6-1 to TRBJ1-2; 7 nucleotides agree with TRBD1. The CDR3 sequence is 15 residues long. V was clipped by 6 bases and J by 3 bases; unmatched bases: 10. Looked up from germline, CDR1 is MNHNS and CDR2 is SASEGT. CDR3 region: CASSQRQGTDYGYTF. Here the CDR3 DNA reads TGTGCCAGCAGCCAACGACAGGGAACGGACTATGGCTACACCTTC.

The rearrangement uses TRBV6-1 and TRBJ1-1, with 7 bases that match TRBD1. V lost 1 base, J lost 0 bases, and 5 bases stayed unmatched. Germline V gene data show CDR1 as MNHNS and CDR2 as SASEGT. This CDR3 comprises 16 residues. For the CDR3, the DNA is TGTGCCAGCAGTGAAGTGGGGACAGCCATGAACACTGAAGCTTTCTTT. Protein: CASSEVGTAMNTEAFF.

This chain connects TRBV7-8 to TRBJ2-3, with TRBD2 as a possible D gene (5 bases). V was shortened by 2 bases and J by 0 bases, with 9 bases between the two germline ends. CDR1 and CDR2 from the germline V gene are SGHVS and FQNEAQ. The CDR3 totals 15 residues. The CDR3 DNA is TGTGCCAGCAGCTTATTACAGCGGAGCACAGATACGCAGTATTTT. It is translated as CASSLLQRSTDTQYF.

The chain employs TRBV5-6 and TRBJ2-6, with 9 bases matching TRBD1. Per germline, CDR1 SGHDT and CDR2 YYEEEE. V gave up 3 bases and J gave up 4 bases; unmatched junction bases: 8. The CDR3 is 17 amino acids. As DNA, the CDR3 is TGTGCCAGCAGCTCCGGGACAGGGTACCGGGGGGCCAACGTCCTGACTTTC. Its protein is CASSSGTGYRGANVLTF.

V and J are TRBV6-5 and TRBJ1-5; no clear D gene. Germline loops: CDR1 MNHEY, CDR2 SVGAGI. The CDR3 runs 13 residues. Trimming stripped 2 bases from V and 4 bases from J, with 6 bases between. The CDR3 reads CASSYGANQPQHF. The DNA of the CDR3 is TGTGCCAGCAGTTACGGAGCAAATCAGCCCCAGCATTTT.

This rearrangement joins TRBV2 to TRBJ1-2; 7 nucleotides line up with TRBD1. The J segment lost 6 bases and the V segment lost 3 bases, leaving 19 bases of the junction unmatched. The germline CDR1 and CDR2 sequences are SNHLY and FYNNEI. This CDR3 region has 18 residues. CDR3 protein: CASSDGRIGQDPFHGYTF. The CDR3 coding sequence is TGTGCCAGCAGTGATGGTCGGATCGGACAGGACCCGTTTCATGGCTACACCTTC. The whole variable domain, filled in from reference TRBV2 and TRBJ1-2, reads EPEVTQTPSHQVTQMGQEVILRCVPISNHLYFYWYRQILGQKVEFLVSFYNNEISEKSEIFDDQFSVERPDGSNFTLKIRSTKLEDSAMYFCASSDGRIGQDPFHGYTFGSGTRLTVV.

The J gene is TRBJ1-6, the V gene TRBV5-1, with D maybe TRBD1 (5 bases). This CDR3 contains 16 residues. Germline CDR1 and CDR2: SGHRS and YFSETQ. The ends were cut back, 4 bases at V and 6 bases at J, with 17 bases in the middle. The CDR3 DNA is TGCGCCAGCAGCCCATATTCGGGGGGGAGTAATTCACCCCTCCACTTT. Protein product: CASSPYSGGSNSPLHF.

The V call is TRBV4-3, the J call TRBJ1-2; D may be TRBD1 (6 bases). This CDR3 spans 14 amino acids. Trimming shortened V by 5 bases and J by 10 bases, and 20 bases separated the two germline ends. Germline V gives CDR1 LGHNA, CDR2 YSLEER. This chain's CDR3 is CASSSRRDMGDYTF. DNA for the CDR3: TGCGCCAGCAGCTCCCGCCGGGACATGGGAGACTACACCTTC.

The chain links TRBV5-4 to TRBJ2-1, with 8 bases matching TRBD2. The germline gives CDR1 SGHNT, CDR2 YYREEE (reference sequence). V dropped 0 bases and J dropped 9; count of bases not matched to a gene: 17. This CDR3 spans 18 amino acids. The CDR3 DNA reads as TGTGCCAGCAGCTTGGGGGGTACCGGGACTAGGTCGTTTGGTGAGCAGTTCTTC. Its protein is CASSLGGTGTRSFGEQFF.

This clone came up a few times. The sample contains more than one DNA sequence encoding this CDR3. This chain connects TRBV7-9 to TRBJ1-1; D remains ambiguous. Germline V CDR1 and CDR2: SEHNR, FQNEAQ (reference sequence). Trimming pared 5 bases from V and 5 bases from J, leaving 18 bases between. The CDR3 consists of 15 residues. This chain's CDR3 is CASSPRGLGYTEAFF. The CDR3 bases are TGTGCCAGCAGCCCCAGAGGACTGGGTTATACTGAAGCTTTCTTT.